This entry describes one T cell receptor beta chain. Any gene name here is a mouse gene name. The read falls 1 residue short of the CDR3 end, and the missing part is taken from the germline J gene. Time point noted: mouse harvest day 14 after allogeneic transplant. Mouse grafts combined 10^7 T-cell-depleted bone marrow cells with 10^6 splenic CD5+ T cells. Generated by immunoSEQ multiplex PCR, the TCRdb table keeps only in-frame clones and is missing some. The table records roughly 2,600 clones, nearly 50% of them present only once. These data are taken from a study of tissue T cells after allogeneic stem cell transplantation. CDR1 is KGHPV and CDR2 is FQNQEV in the germline V gene (reference sequence). The CDR3 loop spans 13 amino acids. Trimming cost V 2 bases and J 6 bases; bases outside gene matches: 1.

The genes are TRBV26 and TRBJ2-5; 8 bases are shared with TRBD1. The sequencing input was lymph node tissue. This TCR was sampled from a female BALB/c mouse given C57BL/6 T cells with graft-versus-host disease after an allogeneic hematopoietic cell transplant. The CDR3 loop reads CASSLGDRDTQYF. Incomplete CDR3 DNA: TGTGCCAGCAGTCTGGGGGACAGGGACACCCAGTAC.